This entry concerns a single TCR beta chain. This sample was included in a study of blood T cell repertoires in COVID-19. Whole-study context: PBMCs, B-cell-depleted T cells, or T cells were the source of the cDNA or gDNA that made up the material.

The data were produced by immunoSEQ multiplex PCR, yet TCRdb's version contains in-frame clones alone and is incomplete. The profile shows more than 350,000 clones, roughly nine tenths of them singletons. Assignments of participants to cohorts depended upon their own reported clinical history. Donors in Cohort 3 counted as recovered after two negative PCRs, clearance, or symptom resolution. Sequenced input: PBMCs or T cells enriched from blood (not recorded which). The TCR sequence derives from a man in his late teens or twenties who had recovered from COVID-19.

The DNA of the CDR3 is TGTGCCAGCAGCTTCCAGGCAGGGGTTGGAAACACCATATATTTT. Its protein product is CASSFQAGVGNTIYF. The chain is built from TRBV7-2 and TRBJ1-3, with D tentatively TRBD1 (6 bases). The V end was cut by 3 bases, the J end by 3 bases, with 12 bases between. The germline V gene has CDR1 SGHTA and CDR2 FQGNSA. The CDR3 contains 15 residues.